This note documents a single TCR beta chain sequence. CDR3 length equals 14 residues. The ends lost 5 bases at V and 2 bases at J; junction bases unmatched: 5. Germline CDR1 is SGHAT and CDR2 is FQNNGV. This sample was included in a study of shared clonotypes between healthy human individuals. Overall study: Each donor's CD4 naive and CD4 memory cells filled three plates apiece, CD8 naive two, and CD8 memory one.

TCRdb's table, derived via immunoSEQ multiplex PCR, lists solely in-frame clones and lacks some. Of about 2.4 million clones in the sample, 80% to 95% were seen once. The chain is built from TRBV11-2 and TRBJ2-5, with 7 bases fitting TRBD2. The receptor was isolated from a man in his late teens or twenties in good health. Some clones in this sample may be carry-over from other donors' samples. The specimen was naive CD4+ T cells from PBMCs. Subset specified: CD45RA+ positively selected. CDR3 coding DNA: TGTGCCAGCAGCCTCGGACTAGGACAAGAGACCCAGTACTTC. Translation gives CASSLGLGQETQYF.